This T cell receptor (beta chain) was recorded in a study of CD8 T cells in Susac syndrome. Findings and limits, study-wide: In Susac syndrome, CD8+ expansion was highest in TEMRA and active disease.

As to this clonotype: Its antigen remains unknown.

Reverse transcription of roughly 0.5 to 1 ug RNA was carried out with random hexamers. A single record per CDR3 protein comes from TCRdb applying MiXCR to the immunoSEQ multiplex PCR reads. Among fewer than 60,000 distinct CDR3 sequences listed, approximately 95% were seen once. From blood CD8+ and CD4+ T cells, TCR beta sequences were generated. The CDR3 runs 13 residues. CDR1 is GTSNPN, CDR2 SVGIG, per germline (reference sequence). V lost 1 base and J 6 bases, leaving 12 bases between the germline ends. The clonotype originates from a human donor with Susac syndrome. Material for sequencing was CD8+ T cells from PBMCs. The chain has TRBV30 and TRBJ1-2, with D perhaps matching TRBD1 (5 bases). CDR3 amino acids: CAWSAGSGDGYTF. The CDR3, as DNA: TGTGCCTGGAGTGCAGGGTCGGGGGATGGCTACACCTTC. Combining the CDR3 with reference TRBV30 and TRBJ1-2 gives the whole variable domain SQTIHQWPATLVQPVGSPLSLECTVEGTSNPNLYWYRQAAGRGLQLLFYSVGIGQISSEVPQNLSASRPQDRQFILSSKKLLLSDSGFYLCAWSAGSGDGYTFGSGTRLTVV.